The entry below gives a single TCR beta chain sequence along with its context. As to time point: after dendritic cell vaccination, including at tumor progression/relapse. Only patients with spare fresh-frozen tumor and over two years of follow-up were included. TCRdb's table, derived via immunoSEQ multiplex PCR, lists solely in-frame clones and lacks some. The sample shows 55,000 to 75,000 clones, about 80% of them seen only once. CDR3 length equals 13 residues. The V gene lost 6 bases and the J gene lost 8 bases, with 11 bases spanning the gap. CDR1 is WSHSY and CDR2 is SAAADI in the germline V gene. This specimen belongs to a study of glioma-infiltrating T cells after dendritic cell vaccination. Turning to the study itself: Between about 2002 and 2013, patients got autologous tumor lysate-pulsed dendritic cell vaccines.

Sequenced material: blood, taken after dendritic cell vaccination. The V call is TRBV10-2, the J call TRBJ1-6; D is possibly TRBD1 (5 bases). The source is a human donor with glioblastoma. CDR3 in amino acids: CASRARVDSPLHF. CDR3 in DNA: TGCGCCAGCAGGGCCAGGGTGGATTCACCCCTCCACTTT.